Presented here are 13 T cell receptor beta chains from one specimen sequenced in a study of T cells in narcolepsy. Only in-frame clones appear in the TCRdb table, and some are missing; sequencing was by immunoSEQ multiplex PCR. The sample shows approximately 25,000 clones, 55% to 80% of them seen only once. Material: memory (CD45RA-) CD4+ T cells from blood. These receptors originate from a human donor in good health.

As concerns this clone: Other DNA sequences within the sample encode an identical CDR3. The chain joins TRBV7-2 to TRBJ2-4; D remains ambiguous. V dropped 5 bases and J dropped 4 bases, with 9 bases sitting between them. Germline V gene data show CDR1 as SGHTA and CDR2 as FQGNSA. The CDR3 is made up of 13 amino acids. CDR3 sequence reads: CASSPDSKNIQYF. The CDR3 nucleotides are TGTGCCAGCAGCCCAGACTCGAAAAACATTCAGTACTTC.

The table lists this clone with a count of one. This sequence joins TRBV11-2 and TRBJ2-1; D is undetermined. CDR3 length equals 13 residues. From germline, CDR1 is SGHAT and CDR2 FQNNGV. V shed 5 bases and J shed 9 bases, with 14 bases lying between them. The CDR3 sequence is CASSPGRVGEQFF. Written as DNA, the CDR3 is TGTGCCAGCAGCCCCGGCCGGGTCGGTGAGCAGTTCTTC.

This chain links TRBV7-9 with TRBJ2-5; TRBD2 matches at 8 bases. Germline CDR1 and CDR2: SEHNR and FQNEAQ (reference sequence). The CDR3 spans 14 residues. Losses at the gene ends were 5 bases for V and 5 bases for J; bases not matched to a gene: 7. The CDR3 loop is CASSKSGRVETQYF. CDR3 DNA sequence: TGTGCCAGCAGCAAGAGCGGGAGAGTCGAGACCCAGTACTTC.

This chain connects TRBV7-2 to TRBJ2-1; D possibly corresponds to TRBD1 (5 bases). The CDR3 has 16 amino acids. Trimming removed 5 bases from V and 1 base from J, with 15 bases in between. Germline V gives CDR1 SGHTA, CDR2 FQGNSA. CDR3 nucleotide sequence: TGTGCCAGCAGCCTATCCCCAGGGCAATCCTACAATGAGCAGTTCTTC. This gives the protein CASSLSPGQSYNEQFF.

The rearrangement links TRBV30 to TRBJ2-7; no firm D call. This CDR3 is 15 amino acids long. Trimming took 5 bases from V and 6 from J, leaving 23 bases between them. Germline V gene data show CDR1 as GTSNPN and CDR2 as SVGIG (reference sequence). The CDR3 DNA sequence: TGTGCCTGGTCGATCAGGCCCCTTCCTTCTGGCGAGCAGTACTTC. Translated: CAWSIRPLPSGEQYF.

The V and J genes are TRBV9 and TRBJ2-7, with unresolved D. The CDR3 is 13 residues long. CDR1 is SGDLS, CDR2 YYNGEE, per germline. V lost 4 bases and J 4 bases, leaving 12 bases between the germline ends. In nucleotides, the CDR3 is TGTGCCAGCAGCTCAGGACCCGGTTACGAGCAGTACTTC. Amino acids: CASSSGPGYEQYF. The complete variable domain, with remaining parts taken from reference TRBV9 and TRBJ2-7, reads DSGVTQTPKHLITATGQRVTLRCSPRSGDLSVYWYQQSLDQGLQFLIQYYNGEERAKGNILERFSAQQFPDLHSELNLSSLELGDSALYFCASSSGPGYEQYFGPGTRLTVT.

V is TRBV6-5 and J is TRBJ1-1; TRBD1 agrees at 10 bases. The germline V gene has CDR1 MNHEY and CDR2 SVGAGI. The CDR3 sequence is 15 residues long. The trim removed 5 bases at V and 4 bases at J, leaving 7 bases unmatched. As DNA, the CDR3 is TGTGCCAGCAGTACGGGGGACAGGGGTGGCACTGAAGCTTTCTTT. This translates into CASSTGDRGGTEAFF.

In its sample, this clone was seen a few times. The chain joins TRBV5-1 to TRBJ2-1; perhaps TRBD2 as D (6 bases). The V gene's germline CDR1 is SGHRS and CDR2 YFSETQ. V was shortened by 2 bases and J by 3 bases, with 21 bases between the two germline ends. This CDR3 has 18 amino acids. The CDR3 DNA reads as TGCGCCAGCAGCTTTTTACATCGGACTAACACTGTCTACAATGAGCAGTTCTTC. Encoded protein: CASSFLHRTNTVYNEQFF.

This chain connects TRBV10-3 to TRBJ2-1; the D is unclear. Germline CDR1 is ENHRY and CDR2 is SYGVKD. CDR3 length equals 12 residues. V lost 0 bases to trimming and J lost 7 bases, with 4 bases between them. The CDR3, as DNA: TGTGCCATCAGTGAGTCTTCGAATGAGCAGTTCTTC. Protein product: CAISESSNEQFF.

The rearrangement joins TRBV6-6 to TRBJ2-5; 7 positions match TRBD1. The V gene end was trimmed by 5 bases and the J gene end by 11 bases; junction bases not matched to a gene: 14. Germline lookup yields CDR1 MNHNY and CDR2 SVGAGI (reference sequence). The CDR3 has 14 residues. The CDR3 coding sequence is TGTGCCAGCAGTACCGACAGGGCCACAAGTCGTCAGTACTTC. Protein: CASSTDRATSRQYF.

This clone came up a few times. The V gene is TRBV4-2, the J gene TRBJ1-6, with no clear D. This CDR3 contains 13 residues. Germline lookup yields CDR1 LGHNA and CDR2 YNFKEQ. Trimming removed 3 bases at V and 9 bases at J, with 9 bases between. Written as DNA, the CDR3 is TGTGCCAGCAGCCAGCTGGGGAGTTCACCCCTCCACTTT. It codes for CASSQLGSSPLHF.

The CDR3 region is CASSLRNEKLFF. The DNA of the CDR3 is TGTGCCAGCAGCCTCCGGAATGAAAAACTGTTTTTT. The chain has TRBV7-6 and TRBJ1-4; no firm D call. Trimming removed 5 bases at V and 5 bases at J, with 6 bases between. The germline gives CDR1 SGHVS, CDR2 FNYEAQ. CDR3 length: 12 amino acids.

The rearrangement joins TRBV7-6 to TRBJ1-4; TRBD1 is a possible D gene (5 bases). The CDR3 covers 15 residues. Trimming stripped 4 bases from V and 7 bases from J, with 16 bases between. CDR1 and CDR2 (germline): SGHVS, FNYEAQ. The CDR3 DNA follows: TGTGCCAGCAGCTCCCTCCAGGGTCTTGGTGAAAAACTGTTTTTT. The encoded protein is CASSSLQGLGEKLFF.